These T cell receptor beta chains were read from a single sample in a study of T cells expressing NK-cell markers. TCRdb re-called the 5' RACE reads; every CDR3 protein appears as one record, without DNA. The specimen's table records 300,000 to 450,000 distinct CDR3 sequences. Material: blood T cells: a sorted CD56 or NKG2C T cell subset, CD4+ or CD8+ T cells, or bulk PBMC T cells (not recorded which). The receptors were sampled from a man aged 18 to 69 in good health. Both conserved end residues are part of each CDR3.

TRBV5-1,TRBJ1-1,CASSPWTGVTNTEAFF
TRBV20-1,TRBJ2-5,CSASGQQETQYF
TRBV7-3,TRBJ2-3,CASSSGYGLTDTQYF
TRBV2,TRBJ2-1,CASSVVTFAYNEQFF
TRBV20-1,TRBJ1-1,CSARQGWYNTEAFF
TRBV5-1,TRBJ2-7,CASSLRTGQGVHEQYF
TRBV18,TRBJ1-5,CASSPGVNSNQPQHF
TRBV6-1,TRBJ1-5,CASTEQGIQPQHF
TRBV20-1,TRBJ2-3,CSARSRTREPTQYF
TRBV20-1,TRBJ2-1,CSAPRGPIDNEQFF
TRBV5-1,TRBJ2-1,CASSLYRQGGNNEQFF